This T cell receptor beta chain comes out of a study of blood T cell repertoires in COVID-19. Study details: Researchers got acute and convalescent COVID-19 samples from the United States, Italy and Spain. T cells, B-cell-depleted T cells, or PBMCs supplied cDNA or gDNA.

In the original workflow: Amplification of reference gene primers was used by the study to estimate nucleated cell counts. Assay: immunoSEQ multiplex PCR; the TCRdb copy retains only in-frame clones and omits some. V, J and clone size are those of that table, while D and trimming were read from the DNA. The profile shows approximately 220,000 clones, roughly 89% of them singletons. The source of this sequence is a woman aged 25-40 years with acute COVID-19. Specimen: PBMCs or T cells enriched from blood (not recorded which).

The DNA of the CDR3 is TGTGCCACCAGTGATCCGACAGCGACTGAGCAGTTCTTC. Residues: CATSDPTATEQFF. V is TRBV24-1 and J is TRBJ2-1; the D gene is possibly TRBD1 (5 bases). Trimming left V 3 bases short and J 9 bases short, with 11 bases between. CDR1 is KGHDR and CDR2 is SFDVKD in the germline V gene. This CDR3 region has 13 residues.